These 5 T cell receptor beta chains came from one sample sequenced in a study of blood T cell repertoires in COVID-19 (TCRdb year 2020). The library was obtained by the immunoSEQ multiplex PCR assay. TCRdb obtained this table from immuneACCESS and retained in-frame rearrangements with V and J assigned. These tables miss some clones; where compared with another copy, unresolved V genes account for less than half of the shortfall, and the remainder is unexplained. The sample table contains under 200,000 clones; only one count was recorded for approximately 86% of them. Together, the top ten hold less than 1% of the sample. Sequences were obtained from peripheral blood. Receptor source: a young man with acute or convalescent COVID-19.

The chain has TRBV29-1 and TRBJ2-5; D is unresolved. Germline lookup yields CDR1 SQVTM and CDR2 ANQGSEA. The CDR3 contains 15 residues. V was trimmed by 0 bases and J by 1 base, leaving 12 bases between them. The CDR3 region has the DNA TGCAGCGTTGAAGATTTTCCAGAAACCCAAGAGACCCAGTACTTC. Amino acid sequence: CSVEDFPETQETQYF.

V usage is TRBV6-1 and J usage is TRBJ1-2, with 11 positions matching TRBD1. The CDR3 loop spans 15 amino acids. V trimming: 2 bases; J trimming: 4 bases; junction bases outside the gene matches: 3. Germline CDR1 is MNHNS and CDR2 is SASEGT. CDR3: CASSEWDRGAYGYTF. CDR3 bases: TGTGCCAGCAGTGAATGGGACAGGGGGGCCTATGGCTACACCTTC.

The V and J genes are TRBV7-9 and TRBJ2-7; D ambiguous. The V end lost 3 bases, the J end lost 4 bases, and 13 bases lay between the germline ends. The CDR3 spans 14 residues. In germline, CDR1 is SEHNR, CDR2 FQNEAQ (reference sequence). This CDR3 reads CASSFTSTPYEQYF. The CDR3 DNA sequence: TGTGCCAGCAGCTTCACTTCAACCCCATACGAGCAGTACTTC.

The chain has TRBV25-1 and TRBJ1-4; TRBD1 matches at 8 bases. Trimming took 6 bases from V and 7 from J; bases not matched to a gene: 7. CDR1 MGHDK and CDR2 SYGVNS come from the germline V gene. CDR3 size: 14 residues. This CDR3 reads CASRPTGEGEKLFF. The CDR3 DNA sequence: TGTGCCAGCAGACCGACAGGGGAGGGTGAAAAACTGTTTTTT.

The V gene is TRBV12-1, the J gene TRBJ1-1. TRBV12-1 corresponds to a pseudogene. This CDR3 is 14 amino acids long. The CDR3 region is CASSQFGGRAEAFF. In nucleotides, the CDR3 is TGTGCCAGCAGCCAGTTCGGGGGGCGGGCTGAAGCTTTCTTT.